Below are 30 T cell receptor beta chains sequenced from a single sample in a study of CD8 T cells in ankylosing spondylitis. TCRdb fed the 5' RACE reads into MiXCR, producing one record per CDR3 protein. The data hold 130,000 or so distinct CDR3 sequences, with roughly 7.3% observed a single time. Sequencing input: blood, either unsorted or a sorted T cell fraction (not recorded which). These TCRs come from a male donor with ankylosing spondylitis or in good health (not recorded which).

There are many counts of this clonotype. The chain is built from TRBV7-2 and TRBJ2-3; D perhaps matches TRBD2 (6 bases). Trimming stripped 1 base from V and 3 bases from J, with 8 bases between. Per germline, CDR1 SGHTA and CDR2 FQGNSA. The CDR3 runs to 14 residues. The CDR3 bases are TGTGCCAGCAGCTTAGGACTAGAAACAGATACGCAGTATTTT. This translates into CASSLGLETDTQYF.

At least ten counts were recorded for this clonotype. The CDR3 nucleotides read TGTGCCAGCAGCCCGGGGGGGCGAAACACCGGGGAGCTGTTTTTT. Amino acid sequence: CASSPGGRNTGELFF. This sequence joins TRBV7-9 and TRBJ2-2; 8 positions match TRBD2. Trimming took 5 bases from V and 2 from J; bases not matched to a gene: 4. The CDR3 consists of 15 residues. Germline CDR1 is SEHNR and CDR2 is FQNEAQ (reference sequence).

This clonotype was seen only a few times. V and J are TRBV7-2 and TRBJ2-3, with TRBD2 matching 10 bases. The CDR3 loop spans 16 amino acids. CDR1 is SGHTA and CDR2 is FQGNSA in the germline V gene. V trimming: 5 bases; J trimming: 3 bases; junction bases outside the gene matches: 8. In DNA form, the CDR3 reads TGTGCCAGCAGCACACCTAGCGGGAGAAGGACAGATACGCAGTATTTT. Protein product: CASSTPSGRRTDTQYF.

This clonotype was found many times. CDR3 sequence reads: CASMFGASSENYGYTF. In DNA form, the CDR3 reads TGCGCCAGCATGTTCGGGGCATCCTCGGAGAACTATGGCTACACCTTC. The chain is built from TRBV5-1 and TRBJ1-2, with D perhaps matching TRBD1 (5 bases). Looked up from germline, CDR1 is SGHRS and CDR2 is YFSETQ. There are 16 residues in the CDR3. Trimming took 6 bases from V and 2 from J, leaving 20 bases between them.

In this sample, this clonotype turned up many times. The CDR3 sequence: CASSDSRATGEQFF. In DNA form, the CDR3 reads TGTGCCAGCAGCGATTCGAGGGCAACGGGCGAGCAGTTCTTC. The chain uses TRBV9 and TRBJ2-1; possibly TRBD2 for D (5 bases). CDR3 length: 14 amino acids. Germline CDR1 reads SGDLS; CDR2 reads YYNGEE. Trimming removed 3 bases from V and 10 bases from J, with 17 bases in between.

Ten or more counts support this clonotype. The CDR3 loop is CASSVEGYEQYF. The CDR3 DNA follows: TGTGCCAGCAGTGTAGAGGGCTACGAGCAGTACTTC. The rearrangement uses TRBV6-1 and TRBJ2-7; perhaps TRBD2 as D (5 bases). The germline V gene has CDR1 MNHNS and CDR2 SASEGT. This CDR3 region has 12 residues. V was trimmed by 4 bases and J by 3 bases, leaving 7 bases between them.

Many counts were recorded for this clonotype. This chain connects TRBV5-1 to TRBJ1-4; TRBD1 matches at 10 bases. CDR3 length: 14 residues. V was clipped by 7 bases and J by 6 bases; unmatched bases: 6. The germline V gene has CDR1 SGHRS and CDR2 YFSETQ. For the CDR3, the DNA is TGCGCCAGCGAAACCGGGACAGGGGATGAAAAACTGTTTTTT. Its translation is CASETGTGDEKLFF.

This clonotype was counted many times. V usage is TRBV5-1 and J usage is TRBJ2-5; TRBD1 or TRBD2 may be the D gene (5 bases each). The length of the CDR3 is 13 residues. V was shortened by 2 bases and J by 4 bases, with 9 bases between the two germline ends. Germline assignment: CDR1 SGHRS and CDR2 YFSETQ. This CDR3 reads CASSFDSGETQYF. The CDR3 nucleotides read TGCGCCAGCAGCTTTGACAGCGGAGAGACCCAGTACTTC.

In its sample, this clonotype was seen many times. One end of the junction is discordant with germline, which a read error may explain. The chain links TRBV24-1 to TRBJ2-1; 13 nucleotides align to TRBD2. The length of the CDR3 is 13 residues. Germline-derived CDR1 and CDR2 are KGHDR and SFDVKD. In DNA, the CDR3 is TGTGCCACCAGTGATAGGACTAGCGGGAGTATCGTCTTC. Residues: CATSDRTSGSIVF.

This clonotype came up many times. The chain is built from TRBV5-1 and TRBJ2-1; D perhaps matches TRBD2 (6 bases). CDR3 length: 15 residues. Germline values: CDR1 SGHRS, CDR2 YFSETQ. Trimming cost V 2 bases and J 9 bases, with 18 bases left between them. Written as DNA, the CDR3 is TGCGCCAGCAGCTTCGGGGACTCATTCCGCGGTGAGCAGTTCTTC. It encodes CASSFGDSFRGEQFF.

This clonotype has ten or more counts. The J gene is TRBJ2-2, the V gene TRBV28; the match to TRBD1 covers 7 bases. The junction had 4 bases not matched to a gene; V was cut back by 5 bases and J by 4 bases. Germline-derived CDR1 and CDR2 are MDHEN and SYDVKM. This CDR3 region has 14 residues. DNA for the CDR3: TGTGCCAGCAGTCTGGGACAGATCACCGGGGAGCTGTTTTTT. Its protein product is CASSLGQITGELFF.

In its sample, this clonotype was seen many times. The chain couples TRBV20-1 to TRBJ1-1, with D possibly being TRBD1 (6 bases). The ends were cut back, 1 base at V and 2 bases at J, with 11 bases in the middle. The CDR3 has 14 residues. The germline V gene has CDR1 DFQATT and CDR2 SNEGSKA (reference sequence). The CDR3 spells CSARAGAGNTEAFF. CDR3 coding DNA: TGCAGTGCTAGAGCAGGGGCGGGTAACACTGAAGCTTTCTTT.

At least ten counts were recorded for this clonotype. This chain joins TRBV12-3 or TRBV12-4 and TRBJ2-7, with TRBD1 matching over 8 bases. The CDR3 runs to 14 residues. Unmatched junction bases numbered 3, after V lost 3 bases and J lost 2 bases. The CDR3 region is CASSFGQGTYEQYF. The CDR3 region has the DNA TGTGCCAGCAGTTTCGGACAGGGTACCTACGAGCAGTACTTC.

This clonotype was detected ten times or more. V is TRBV12-3 or TRBV12-4 and J is TRBJ2-2; unclear D gene. Trimming took off 5 bases at V and 1 base at J, with 5 bases between the two ends. The CDR3 spans 13 residues. CDR3 DNA sequence: TGTGCCAGCAGTCGTAAGAACACCGGGGAGCTGTTTTTT. This sequence encodes CASSRKNTGELFF.

This clonotype was seen many times. V usage is TRBV5-6 and J usage is TRBJ2-4; D perhaps matches TRBD1 (5 bases). There are 13 residues in the CDR3. Trimming removed 1 base at V and 7 bases at J, with 9 bases between. Germline CDR1 reads SGHDT; CDR2 reads YYEEEE. CDR3 nucleotides: TGTGCCAGCAGCTTGAGGGGTTATAACATTCAGTACTTC. Its protein is CASSLRGYNIQYF.

This clonotype was found many times. This rearrangement joins TRBV10-3 to TRBJ2-3; TRBD1 agrees at 8 bases. After removal of 10 bases from V and 5 bases from J, the junction contained 11 bases not matched to a gene. From germline, CDR1 is ENHRY and CDR2 SYGVKD. The CDR3 spans 14 residues. CDR3 coding DNA: TGTGCCACCCGCCGGACAGGGAGGATAGATACGCAGTATTTT. It encodes CATRRTGRIDTQYF.

This clonotype was seen repeatedly, ten times or more. The V gene is TRBV10-3, the J gene TRBJ2-7, with 7 positions matching TRBD1. The junction had 8 bases not matched to a gene; V was cut back by 6 bases and J by 3 bases. This CDR3 has 14 amino acids. From germline, CDR1 is ENHRY and CDR2 SYGVKD. DNA for the CDR3: TGTGCCATCAGGACAGGGTCACTCGGCTACGAGCAGTACTTC. Encoded protein: CAIRTGSLGYEQYF.

The chain is built from TRBV7-2 and TRBJ1-1, with unresolved D. The CDR3 covers 14 residues. Germline V gene data show CDR1 as SGHTA and CDR2 as FQGNSA. The ends were cut back, 3 bases at V and 3 bases at J, with 11 bases in the middle. This chain's CDR3 is CASSLVLRDTEAFF. The CDR3 nucleotides read TGTGCCAGCAGCTTGGTTCTTCGGGACACTGAAGCTTTCTTT.

This clonotype was detected ten times or more. V and J are TRBV29-1 and TRBJ2-2; no firm D call. Germline V gives CDR1 SQVTM, CDR2 ANQGSEA. This CDR3 has 12 amino acids. V was shortened by 3 bases and J by 1 base, with 3 bases between the two germline ends. CDR3 amino acids: CSVDRNTGELFF. The CDR3, as DNA: TGCAGCGTTGACAGGAACACCGGGGAGCTGTTTTTT.

This clonotype has ten or more counts. J is TRBJ2-1 and V is TRBV27, with 8 bases matching TRBD2. The germline V gene has CDR1 MNHEY and CDR2 SMNVEV (reference sequence). Unmatched junction bases numbered 9, after V lost 5 bases and J lost 9 bases. This CDR3 has 14 residues. The CDR3 protein is CASSPWTGGLEQFF. The CDR3 DNA reads TGTGCCAGCAGTCCCTGGACGGGAGGGCTTGAGCAGTTCTTC.

This clonotype was seen many times. The chain joins TRBV20-1 to TRBJ2-2, with D hard to call. The V end was cut by 0 bases, the J end by 1 base, with 15 bases between. Per germline, CDR1 DFQATT and CDR2 SNEGSKA (reference sequence). CDR3 length: 17 residues. This CDR3 reads CSARDPSGPMNTGELFF. Here the CDR3 DNA reads TGCAGTGCTAGAGACCCCTCCGGCCCGATGAACACCGGGGAGCTGTTTTTT.

This clonotype showed up many times. CDR3 DNA sequence: TGCGCCAGCAGCCAAGATCGGGGACACGAGACCGCCGGGGAGCTGTTTTTT. It translates to CASSQDRGHETAGELFF. The rearrangement links TRBV4-3 to TRBJ2-2, with a weak D call TRBD1 (6 bases). Germline CDR1 is LGHNA and CDR2 is YSLEER. There are 17 residues in the CDR3. Trimming took off 0 bases at V and 6 bases at J, with 17 bases between the two ends.

This clonotype was seen many times. The rearrangement uses TRBV5-8 and TRBJ1-2; no reliable D call. Trimming stripped 2 bases from V and 1 base from J, with 9 bases between. In germline, CDR1 is SGHTS, CDR2 YDEGEE. This CDR3 is 14 amino acids long. In DNA form, the CDR3 reads TGTGCCAGCAGCTTCAACAGAGATAACTATGGCTACACCTTC. The encoded protein is CASSFNRDNYGYTF. Supplemented by reference TRBV5-8 and TRBJ1-2, the full variable domain reads EAGVTQSPTHLIKTRGQQATLRCSPISGHTSVYWYQQALGLGLQFLLWYDEGEERNRGNFPPRFSGRQFPNYSSELNVNALELEDSALYLCASSFNRDNYGYTFGSGTRLTVV.

This clonotype was observed at least ten times. The chain couples TRBV3-1 to TRBJ2-7; no clear D gene. Looked up from germline, CDR1 is LGHDT and CDR2 is YNNKEL (reference sequence). V was pared by 2 bases and J by 4 bases, with 3 bases between. The CDR3 runs to 11 residues. This CDR3 is CASSQWYEQYF. In nucleotides, the CDR3 is TGTGCCAGCAGCCAATGGTACGAGCAGTACTTC.

J is TRBJ2-2 and V is TRBV7-6; 7 bases line up with TRBD2. The CDR3 sequence is 14 residues long. Germline V gene lookup returns CDR1 SGHVS and CDR2 FNYEAQ. Losses at the gene ends were 3 bases for V and 8 bases for J; bases not matched to a gene: 6. CDR3 sequence: CASSLTGGAGELFF. The CDR3 DNA reads as TGTGCCAGCAGCTTGACGGGAGGAGCGGGGGAGCTGTTTTTT.

This clonotype was observed many times. The chain carries TRBV4-3 and TRBJ2-1; TRBD2 matches at 9 bases. Trimming at V came to 4 bases and at J to 2 bases, leaving 3 bases not matched to a gene. Per germline, CDR1 LGHNA and CDR2 YSLEER. The CDR3 has 15 residues. Here the CDR3 reads CASSPSGTTYNEQFF. As DNA, the CDR3 is TGCGCCAGCAGCCCTAGCGGGACCACCTACAATGAGCAGTTCTTC.

Only a few counts were recorded for this clonotype. This chain uses TRBV12-3 or TRBV12-4 with TRBJ1-5, with TRBD1 matching over 9 bases. CDR3 length: 15 amino acids. The V and J ends lost 2 bases and 4 bases, in that order; junction bases with no gene match: 3. The DNA of the CDR3 is TGTGCCAGCAGTTTACCGACAGGGGGGAATCAGCCCCAGCATTTT. This encodes CASSLPTGGNQPQHF.

This clonotype was detected ten times or more. The rearrangement uses TRBV4-1 and TRBJ2-1, with a weak D call TRBD2 (5 bases). The length of the CDR3 is 14 residues. V shed 8 bases and J shed 1 base, with 12 bases lying between them. CDR1 and CDR2 (germline): MGHRA, YSYEKL. CDR3 DNA: TGCGCCAGCCACGGGATCGAGTCCTACAATGAGCAGTTCTTC. Translated, it gives CASHGIESYNEQFF.

This clonotype was seen at least ten times. J is TRBJ1-1 and V is TRBV4-3; perhaps TRBD1 as D (6 bases). Per germline, CDR1 LGHNA and CDR2 YSLEER. The CDR3 covers 13 residues. V lost 4 bases and J lost 13, with 19 bases in between. DNA of the CDR3: TGCGCCAGCAGCCCCGAGGGACACGGGTCTGTTTTCTTT. Translated, it gives CASSPEGHGSVFF.

This clonotype appeared a few times. The rearrangement uses TRBV6-5 and TRBJ2-1; D unclear. This CDR3 region has 11 residues. CDR1 is MNHEY, CDR2 SVGAGI, per germline. The V gene lost 4 bases and the J gene lost 10 bases, with 8 bases spanning the gap. The CDR3 region is CASSSQEEQFF. CDR3 DNA: TGTGCCAGCAGTTCACAAGAAGAGCAGTTCTTC.